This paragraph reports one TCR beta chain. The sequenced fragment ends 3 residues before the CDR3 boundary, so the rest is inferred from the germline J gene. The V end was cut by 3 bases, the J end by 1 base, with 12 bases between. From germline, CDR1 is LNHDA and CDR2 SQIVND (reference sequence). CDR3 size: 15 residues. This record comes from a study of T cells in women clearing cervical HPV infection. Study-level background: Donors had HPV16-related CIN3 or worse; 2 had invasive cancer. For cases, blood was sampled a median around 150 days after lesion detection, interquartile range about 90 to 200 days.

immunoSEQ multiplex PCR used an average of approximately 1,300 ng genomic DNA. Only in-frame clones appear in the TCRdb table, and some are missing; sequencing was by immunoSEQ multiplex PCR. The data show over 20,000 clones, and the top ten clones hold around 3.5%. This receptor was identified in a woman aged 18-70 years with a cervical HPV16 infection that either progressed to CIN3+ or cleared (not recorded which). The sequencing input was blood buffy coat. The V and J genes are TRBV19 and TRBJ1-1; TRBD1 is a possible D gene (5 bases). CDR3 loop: CASSMGRTRNTEAFF. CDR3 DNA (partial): TGTGCCAGTAGTATGGGTAGGACAAGGAACACTGAA. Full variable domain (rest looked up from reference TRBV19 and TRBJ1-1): DGGITQSPKYLFRKEGQNVTLSCEQNLNHDAMYWYRQDPGQGLRLIYYSQIVNDFQKGDIAEGYSVSREKKESFPLTVTSAQKNPTAFYLCASSMGRTRNTEAFFGQGTRLTVV.